This entry is about one TCR beta chain. The antigen remains unidentified. The CDR3 has 13 amino acids. V lost 0 bases and J 1 base, leaving 1 base between the germline ends. CDR1 and CDR2 (germline): SGDLS, YYNGEE. Treatment defined: oral pan-JAK inhibitor, 5-10 mg twice daily. The record originates from a study of CD8+ T cells in alopecia areata. Turning to the study itself: Those treated were given oral tofacitinib at 5 to 10 mg twice daily.

The sequencing template was cDNA reverse transcribed from extracted RNA. Sequencing used immunoSEQ multiplex PCR; TCRdb keeps in-frame clones, though not all of them. The profile shows roughly 100,000 clones, around 86% of them singletons. Findings and caveats of the study: On tofacitinib, scalp and blood still held many of the expanded lesional clones. TCR sharing was clearer in mice than between patients, perhaps partly owing to patient HLA diversity.

This sample comprised CD8+ T cells sorted from blood, obtained at approximately week 34, from a patient treated with tofacitinib. The sequence came from a human donor with alopecia areata. The chain recombines TRBV9 with TRBJ2-2; the D is unclear. The CDR3 protein is CASSVGNTGELFF. DNA of the CDR3: TGTGCCAGCAGCGTAGGGAACACCGGGGAGCTGTTTTTT. Looking up the rest from reference TRBV9 and TRBJ2-2 gives the full variable domain: DSGVTQTPKHLITATGQRVTLRCSPRSGDLSVYWYQQSLDQGLQFLIQYYNGEERAKGNILERFSAQQFPDLHSELNLSSLELGDSALYFCASSVGNTGELFFGEGSRLTVL.